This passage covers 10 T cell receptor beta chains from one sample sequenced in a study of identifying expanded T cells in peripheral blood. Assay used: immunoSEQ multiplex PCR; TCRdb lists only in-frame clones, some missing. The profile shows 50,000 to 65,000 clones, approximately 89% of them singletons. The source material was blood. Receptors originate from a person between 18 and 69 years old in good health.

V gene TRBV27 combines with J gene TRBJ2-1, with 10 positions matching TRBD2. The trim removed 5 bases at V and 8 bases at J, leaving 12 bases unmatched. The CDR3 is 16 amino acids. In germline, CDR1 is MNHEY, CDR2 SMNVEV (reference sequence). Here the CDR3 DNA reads TGTGCCAGCAGTCTCTTAACTAGCGGGAACAACGATGAGCAGTTCTTC. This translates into CASSLLTSGNNDEQFF.

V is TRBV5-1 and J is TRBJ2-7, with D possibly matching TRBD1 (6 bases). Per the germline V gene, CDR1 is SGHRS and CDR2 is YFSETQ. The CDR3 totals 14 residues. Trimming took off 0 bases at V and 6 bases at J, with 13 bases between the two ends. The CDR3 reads CASSLDRELSEQYF. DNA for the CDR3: TGCGCCAGCAGCTTGGACAGGGAACTTTCCGAGCAGTACTTC.

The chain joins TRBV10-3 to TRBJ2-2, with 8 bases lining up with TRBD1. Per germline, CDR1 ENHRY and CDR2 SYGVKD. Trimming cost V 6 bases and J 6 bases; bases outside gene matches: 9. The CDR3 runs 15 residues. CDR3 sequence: CAISVRQGFSGELFF. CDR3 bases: TGTGCCATCAGCGTTCGACAGGGGTTTTCCGGGGAGCTGTTTTTT.

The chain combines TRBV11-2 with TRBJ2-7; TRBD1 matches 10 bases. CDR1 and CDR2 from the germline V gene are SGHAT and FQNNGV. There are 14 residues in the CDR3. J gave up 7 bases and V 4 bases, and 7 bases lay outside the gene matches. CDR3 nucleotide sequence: TGTGCCAGCAGCTACCGACAGGGGGCAGGGGAGCAGTACTTC. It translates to CASSYRQGAGEQYF.

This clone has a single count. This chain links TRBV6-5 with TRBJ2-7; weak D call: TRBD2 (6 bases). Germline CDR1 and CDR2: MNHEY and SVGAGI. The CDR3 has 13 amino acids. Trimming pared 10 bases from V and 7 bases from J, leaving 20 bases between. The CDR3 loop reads CATGDSNLREQYF. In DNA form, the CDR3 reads TGTGCCACTGGGGACTCCAACCTGAGGGAGCAGTACTTC.

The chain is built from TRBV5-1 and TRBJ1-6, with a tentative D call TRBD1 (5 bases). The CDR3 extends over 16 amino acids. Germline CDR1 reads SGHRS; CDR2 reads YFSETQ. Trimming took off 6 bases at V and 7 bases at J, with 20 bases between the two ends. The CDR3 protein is CASKQGFSMPNSPLHF. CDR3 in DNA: TGCGCCAGCAAGCAGGGTTTTTCGATGCCCAATTCACCCCTCCACTTT. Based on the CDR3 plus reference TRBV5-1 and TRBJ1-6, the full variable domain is KAGVTQTPRYLIKTRGQQVTLSCSPISGHRSVSWYQQTPGQGLQFLFEYFSETQRNKGNFPGRFSGRQFSNSRSEMNVSTLELGDSALYLCASKQGFSMPNSPLHFGNGTRLTVT.

The CDR3 here is CASSVTGELFF. The CDR3 DNA is TGTGCCAGCAGTGTAACCGGGGAGCTGTTTTTT. This sequence joins TRBV25-1 and TRBJ2-2; D not resolved. V was clipped by 4 bases and J by 5 bases, with 2 bases between them. The germline V gene has CDR1 MGHDK and CDR2 SYGVNS. This CDR3 spans 11 amino acids.

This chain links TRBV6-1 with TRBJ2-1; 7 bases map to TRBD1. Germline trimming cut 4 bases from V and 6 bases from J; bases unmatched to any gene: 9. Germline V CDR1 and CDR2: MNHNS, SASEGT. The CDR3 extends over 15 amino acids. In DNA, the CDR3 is TGTGCCAGCAGTGTAACAGGGGACCCTAGCAATGAGCAGTTCTTC. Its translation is CASSVTGDPSNEQFF.

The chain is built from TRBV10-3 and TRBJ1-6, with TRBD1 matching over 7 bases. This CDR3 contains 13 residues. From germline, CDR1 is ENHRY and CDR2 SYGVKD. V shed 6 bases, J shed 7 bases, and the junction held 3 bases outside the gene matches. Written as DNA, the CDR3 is TGTGCCATCAGAGAGGGACAGAATTCACCCCTCCACTTT. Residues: CAIREGQNSPLHF.

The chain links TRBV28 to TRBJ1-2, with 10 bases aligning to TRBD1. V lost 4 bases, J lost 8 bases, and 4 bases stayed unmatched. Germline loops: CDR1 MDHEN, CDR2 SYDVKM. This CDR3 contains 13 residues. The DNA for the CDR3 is TGTGCCAGCAGTTCAGGACAGGGGGACGGCTACACCTTC. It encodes CASSSGQGDGYTF.